Shown below are 13 T cell receptor beta chains from a single sample sequenced in a study of T cells in Graves' hyperthyroidism and ophthalmopathy. RNA transcripts gave rise to amplified TCR beta CDR3 regions. First-round RT-PCR with HTBI primers amplified the TCR CDR3 region. TCRdb reanalysed the multiplex PCR reads using MiXCR and keeps one entry per CDR3 protein. The repertoire holds about 480,000 distinct CDR3 sequences, with around 22% as singletons. Sequenced sample: blood. The receptors originated from a woman aged 30 to 39 with Graves' ophthalmopathy.

This clonotype has ten or more counts. This sequence joins TRBV19 and TRBJ2-6; the match to TRBD1 covers 9 bases. V lost 9 bases to trimming and J lost 4 bases; unmatched junction nucleotides: 4. The germline V gene encodes CDR1 LNHDA and CDR2 SQIVND (reference sequence). There are 14 residues in the CDR3. CDR3 in DNA: TGTGCCAGGCCCGGGACAGGGGGGGCCAACGTCCTGACTTTC. Its protein product is CARPGTGGANVLTF. The whole variable domain, remainder taken from reference TRBV19 and TRBJ2-6, is DGGITQSPKYLFRKEGQNVTLSCEQNLNHDAMYWYRQDPGQGLRLIYYSQIVNDFQKGDIAEGYSVSREKKESFPLTVTSAQKNPTAFYLCARPGTGGANVLTFGAGSRLTVL.

V and J are TRBV6-1 and TRBJ1-1; D unresolved. This CDR3 spans 14 amino acids. Trimming pared 1 base from V and 4 bases from J, leaving 10 bases between. The germline V gene encodes CDR1 MNHNS and CDR2 SASEGT. The CDR3 is CASSEEAGFTEAFF. DNA of the CDR3: TGTGCCAGCAGTGAAGAGGCAGGATTCACTGAAGCTTTCTTT.

J is TRBJ1-6 and V is TRBV27; 10 nucleotides match TRBD1. Germline values: CDR1 MNHEY, CDR2 SMNVEV (reference sequence). V was clipped by 5 bases and J by 6 bases; unmatched bases: 10. This CDR3 region has 17 residues. The CDR3 DNA reads as TGTGCCAGCAGTCCCCACCTGGGACAGGGGACTAATTCACCCCTCCACTTT. Amino acids: CASSPHLGQGTNSPLHF.

This clonotype was seen just once. The chain is built from TRBV15 and TRBJ2-3, with a weak D call TRBD2 (5 bases). V gave up 0 bases and J gave up 3 bases, with 7 bases separating them. The CDR3 extends over 14 amino acids. Germline CDR1 and CDR2: LNHNV and YYDKDF (reference sequence). The CDR3 loop reads CATSRDTRTDTQYF. CDR3 nucleotides: TGTGCCACCAGCAGAGATACTAGGACAGATACGCAGTATTTT.

The chain recombines TRBV24-1 with TRBJ1-6, with D maybe TRBD1 (5 bases). Germline V gene sequence: CDR1 KGHDR, CDR2 SFDVKD. V was cut by 9 bases and J by 8 bases, with 10 bases left in between. This CDR3 has 12 amino acids. CDR3 in amino acids: CATSTADSPLHF. In nucleotides, the CDR3 is TGTGCCACCTCGACAGCAGATTCACCCCTCCACTTT.

V usage is TRBV30 and J usage is TRBJ2-6; D possibly corresponds to TRBD2 (6 bases). Trimming cost V 8 bases and J 7 bases, with 15 bases left between them. CDR1 is GTSNPN and CDR2 is SVGIG in the germline V gene (reference sequence). The CDR3 loop spans 13 amino acids. Written as DNA, the CDR3 is TGTGCCCGCTCACTGGGAGGTGCCAACGTCCTGACTTTC. It specifies CARSLGGANVLTF.

Details on this clonotype: This may stem from a read error, because a much larger clone lies one nucleotide away. The chain links TRBV6-2 or TRBV6-3 to TRBJ2-3; D unresolved. The CDR3 has 13 amino acids. CDR1 MNHEY and CDR2 SVGEGT come from the germline V gene. The V gene lost 10 bases and the J gene lost 4 bases, with 15 bases spanning the gap. The DNA of the CDR3 is TGTGCCATCAGACCCGAGGTTCCAGATACGCAGTATTTT. Translating gives CAIRPEVPDTQYF.

In its sample, this clonotype was seen a few times. The chain uses TRBV7-2 and TRBJ1-6; TRBD1 aligns across 9 bases. V was clipped by 5 bases and J by 7 bases; unmatched bases: 6. CDR1 and CDR2 from the germline V gene are SGHTA and FQGNSA. The CDR3 totals 15 residues. The CDR3, as DNA: TGTGCCAGCAGCCCCTGGACAGGGGCCAATTCACCCCTCCACTTT. Amino acid sequence: CASSPWTGANSPLHF.

This clonotype was picked up many times. The J gene is TRBJ1-1, the V gene TRBV5-1, with a tentative D call TRBD1 (6 bases). The germline V and J ends were trimmed by 4 bases and 5 bases, with 15 bases remaining between them. The CDR3 spans 14 residues. CDR1 is SGHRS and CDR2 is YFSETQ in the germline V gene. The CDR3 sequence is CASSIETGNTEAFF. The CDR3 DNA reads TGCGCCAGCAGCATCGAAACAGGGAATACTGAAGCTTTCTTT.

This clonotype has at least ten counts. In DNA, the CDR3 is TGCGCCAGCAGCCAAGACCTTGGAGGGGGCGATGATGGCTACACCTTC. Translated, it gives CASSQDLGGGDDGYTF. The rearrangement uses TRBV4-1 and TRBJ1-2; 7 bases match TRBD1. The CDR3 covers 16 residues. From germline, CDR1 is MGHRA and CDR2 YSYEKL. J gave up 6 bases and V 0 bases, and 10 bases lay outside the gene matches.

This clonotype was picked up many times. V gene TRBV19 combines with J gene TRBJ1-2; 10 nucleotides align to TRBD1. From germline, CDR1 is LNHDA and CDR2 SQIVND (reference sequence). The CDR3 spans 11 residues. The V gene end was trimmed by 9 bases and the J gene end by 6 bases; junction bases not matched to a gene: 1. The CDR3 sequence is CASGTGDGYTF. CDR3 bases: TGTGCCAGCGGGACAGGGGATGGCTACACCTTC.

This clonotype has a count of ten or more. The chain uses TRBV5-5 and TRBJ2-5; 11 bases line up with TRBD2. Losses at the gene ends were 4 bases for V and 0 bases for J; bases not matched to a gene: 2. Germline-derived CDR1 and CDR2 are SGHKS and YYEKEE (reference sequence). The CDR3 covers 15 residues. The CDR3 spells CASSTSGGHQETQYF. The CDR3 DNA reads TGTGCCAGCAGCACTAGCGGGGGACACCAAGAGACCCAGTACTTC.

There are many counts of this clonotype. This rearrangement joins TRBV4-1 to TRBJ2-7, with TRBD1 matching 10 bases. V lost 6 bases to trimming and J lost 0 bases; unmatched junction nucleotides: 8. The germline V gene encodes CDR1 MGHRA and CDR2 YSYEKL. This CDR3 comprises 16 residues. CDR3 DNA sequence: TGCGCCAGCAGAGAATGGGACAGGGGTTACTCCTACGAGCAGTACTTC. This translates into CASREWDRGYSYEQYF.